This T cell receptor (beta chain) was documented in a study of T-cell reconstitution after alpha-beta-depleted transplantation in children. General study results and limits: Reportedly, roughly two months post-transplant, alpha-beta T cells arose from several hundred expanded graft clones. Some patients' high day-60 TCRbeta diversity was traced to surviving recipient T cells and thymic progenitors. The authors attributed T-cell counts and diversity one year after transplant mostly to newly produced T cells.

CDR3 length: 14 residues. Germline loops: CDR1 SQVTM, CDR2 ANQGSEA. V gave up 4 bases and J gave up 4 bases; unmatched junction bases: 8. TCRbeta library preparation incorporated unique molecular identifiers. MiXCR, run by TCRdb on the PCR reads, gives a single entry per CDR3 protein. The data hold 32,000 or so distinct CDR3 sequences, with about 6.7% observed a single time. This clonotype was counted at least ten times. Its specificity is unknown. The chain uses TRBV29-1 and TRBJ2-3, with 7 positions matching TRBD1. The TCR was taken from a child less than two years old who had a stem cell transplant for acute myeloid leukemia, so the T cells may come from the graft donor. Source: peripheral blood, taken 60 days after TCRalphabeta/CD19-depleted stem cell transplant. CDR3 sequence reads: CSVGGRGSADTQYF. In DNA form, the CDR3 reads TGCAGCGTTGGTGGCAGGGGGTCGGCAGATACGCAGTATTTT.